The 18 T cell receptor beta chains below come from one sample, sequenced in a study of cytomegalovirus exposure and HLA in healthy donors (dated by TCRdb to the late 2010s). The library came from the immunoSEQ multiplex PCR assay. For the multiplex PCR, a mixture combining 60 forward primers for TCR Vbeta segments and 13 reverse primers for TCR Jbeta segments was used. TCRdb provides this immuneACCESS table in a form limited to in-frame rearrangements. Some clones are lacking; in checked studies, under half of them reflect an unresolved V gene, and why the rest are absent is not known. This sample gives some 220,000 clones in total; approximately 82% of them show up just once. About 0.6% of the sample lies in the top ten. The specimen was PBMCs. The source of these receptors is a woman in her forties in good health and CMV-seronegative.

This clone was found once. At one boundary the junction diverges from the germline segment, which might be a read error. The genes are TRBV27 and TRBJ2-7; 7 nucleotides match TRBD1. Germline CDR1 reads MNHEY; CDR2 reads SMNVEV (reference sequence). The CDR3 consists of 15 residues. This CDR3 is CTSSRMGQSSYEQYF. The DNA of the CDR3 is TGTACCAGCAGCCGAATGGGACAGAGCTCCTACGAGCAGTACTTC.

The chain recombines TRBV19 with TRBJ2-5; tentative D call: TRBD1 (5 bases). CDR1 is LNHDA and CDR2 is SQIVND in the germline V gene (reference sequence). V lost 5 bases and J lost 1, with 17 bases in between. The CDR3 is 16 amino acids. The DNA for the CDR3 is TGTGCCAGTAGTGGATTGGATAGGGGCCCCCAAGAGACCCAGTACTTC. As protein: CASSGLDRGPQETQYF.

V gene TRBV7-9 combines with J gene TRBJ2-5; 8 bases align to TRBD2. CDR1 SEHNR and CDR2 FQNEAQ come from the germline V gene (reference sequence). The CDR3 covers 12 residues. CDR3: CSSRGGAETQYF. CDR3 DNA: TGTTCCTCCCGGGGGGGGGCGGAGACCCAGTACTTC. The full variable domain, rest sourced from reference TRBV7-9 and TRBJ2-5, is DTGVSQNPRHKITKRGQNVTFRCDPISEHNRLYWYRQTLGQGPEFLTYFQNEAQLEKSRLLSDRFSAERPKGSFSTLEIQRTEQGDSAMYLCSSRGGAETQYFGPGTRLLVL.

V gene TRBV5-1 combines with J gene TRBJ2-5; D ambiguous. The germline CDR1 and CDR2 sequences are SGHRS and YFSETQ. Between the trimmed V and J ends, which lost 0 bases and 2 bases, there was a span of 5 bases. The CDR3 has 13 amino acids. The CDR3 bases are TGCGCCAGCAGCTTGGTGCTACAAGAGACCCAGTACTTC. This gives the protein CASSLVLQETQYF.

The V gene is TRBV28, the J gene TRBJ1-4; 8 bases fit TRBD1. The CDR3 contains 15 residues. V was clipped by 4 bases and J by 5 bases; unmatched bases: 6. Germline CDR1 is MDHEN and CDR2 is SYDVKM. The CDR3: CASSSPWTGNEKLFF. In DNA form, the CDR3 reads TGTGCCAGCAGTTCACCCTGGACAGGGAATGAAAAACTGTTTTTT.

The CDR3 coding sequence is TGTGCCAGCAGCTCGGACAGGGCTGGGGCCAACGTCCTGACTTTC. Protein: CASSSDRAGANVLTF. The chain joins TRBV7-2 to TRBJ2-6; 8 bases fit TRBD1. The V gene's germline CDR1 is SGHTA and CDR2 FQGNSA. This CDR3 is built from 15 residues. V trimming: 4 bases; J trimming: 2 bases; junction bases outside the gene matches: 1.

The genes are TRBV4-3 and TRBJ1-5; no reliable D call. This CDR3 region has 15 residues. The V end lost 0 bases, the J end lost 7 bases, and 13 bases lay between the germline ends. The V gene's germline CDR1 is LGHNA and CDR2 YSLEER. CDR3 residues: CASSQDLGRVQPQHF. The CDR3 region has the DNA TGCGCCAGCAGCCAAGATTTAGGGAGGGTCCAGCCCCAGCATTTT.

This clone has a handful of counts. The DNA of the CDR3 is TGTGCCTGGCGAGGAGGGGGCTACACCTTC. Translating gives CAWRGGGYTF. The rearrangement joins TRBV30 to TRBJ1-2, with D uncertain. Germline V gives CDR1 GTSNPN, CDR2 SVGIG (reference sequence). This CDR3 spans 10 amino acids. V was cut by 5 bases and J by 8 bases, with 9 bases left in between.

The J gene is TRBJ2-2, the V gene TRBV30, with 7 positions matching TRBD1. Unmatched junction bases numbered 4, after V lost 2 bases and J lost 4 bases. CDR1 is GTSNPN and CDR2 is SVGIG in the germline V gene (reference sequence). The CDR3 spans 14 residues. In DNA, the CDR3 is TGTGCCTGGAGTAGGGGGCCGGTCACCGGGGAGCTGTTTTTT. Protein sequence: CAWSRGPVTGELFF. Complete variable domain (other parts from reference TRBV30 and TRBJ2-2): SQTIHQWPATLVQPVGSPLSLECTVEGTSNPNLYWYRQAAGRGLQLLFYSVGIGQISSEVPQNLSASRPQDRQFILSSKKLLLSDSGFYLCAWSRGPVTGELFFGEGSRLTVL.

The V and J genes are TRBV7-3 and TRBJ2-1; 8 bases align to TRBD1. This CDR3 spans 13 amino acids. The V and J ends lost 5 bases and 5 bases, in that order; junction bases with no gene match: 2. Germline CDR1 and CDR2: SGHTA and FQGTGA. As DNA, the CDR3 is TGTGCCAGCAGCCCGGGACAGGACAATGAGCAGTTCTTC. Translating gives CASSPGQDNEQFF.

V and J are TRBV6-5 and TRBJ2-1; D not certain. V shed 5 bases and J shed 1 base, with 12 bases lying between them. The germline V gene encodes CDR1 MNHEY and CDR2 SVGAGI. This CDR3 contains 15 residues. CDR3 bases: TGTGCCAGCAGTCCCGAGGCAGTGTCCTACAATGAGCAGTTCTTC. Translation: CASSPEAVSYNEQFF.

This clone was counted once. The chain is built from TRBV7-9 and TRBJ1-1; no clear D. CDR1 and CDR2 (germline): SEHNR, FQNEAQ (reference sequence). V was clipped by 4 bases and J by 4 bases, with 7 bases between them. CDR3 length equals 12 residues. The CDR3 region is CASSSRRTEAFF. The CDR3 bases are TGTGCCAGCAGCTCGAGGCGCACTGAAGCTTTCTTT.

This clone was seen only once. The chain employs TRBV27 and TRBJ2-5; 9 bases align to TRBD1. The CDR3 runs 15 residues. The V and J ends lost 4 bases and 5 bases, in that order; junction bases with no gene match: 8. Germline V gives CDR1 MNHEY, CDR2 SMNVEV (reference sequence). The CDR3 DNA follows: TGTGCCAGCAGTTACCGGGACAGGGATGGGGAGACCCAGTACTTC. Translated: CASSYRDRDGETQYF.

V and J are TRBV5-5 and TRBJ2-2, with 8 bases that match TRBD2. This CDR3 is 20 amino acids long. The germline gives CDR1 SGHKS, CDR2 YYEKEE (reference sequence). The junction had 19 bases not matched to a gene; V was cut back by 6 bases and J by 0 bases. CDR3 DNA sequence: TGTGCCAGCACCCCCGGAGAACTAGCGGCGATATTTGCGAACACCGGGGAGCTGTTTTTT. Its protein product is CASTPGELAAIFANTGELFF.

V and J are TRBV6-6 and TRBJ2-7; 7 positions match TRBD2. CDR1 MNHNY and CDR2 SVGAGI come from the germline V gene (reference sequence). After removal of 6 bases from V and 3 bases from J, the junction contained 5 bases not matched to a gene. The CDR3 runs 13 residues. The CDR3 loop reads CASSWGLNYEQYF. The CDR3 bases are TGTGCCAGCAGCTGGGGACTAAACTACGAGCAGTACTTC.

This chain connects TRBV19 to TRBJ2-7; 7 bases line up with TRBD2. The CDR3 length is 13 residues. Trimming at V came to 4 bases and at J to 3 bases, leaving 3 bases not matched to a gene. From germline, CDR1 is LNHDA and CDR2 SQIVND (reference sequence). The CDR3 DNA follows: TGTGCCAGTAGTAGGGGGGGTTACTACGAGCAGTACTTC. This encodes CASSRGGYYEQYF.

The chain is built from TRBV28 and TRBJ2-3; 8 bases fit TRBD1. V shed 5 bases, J shed 5 bases, and the junction held 6 bases outside the gene matches. Germline V gives CDR1 MDHEN, CDR2 SYDVKM. This CDR3 has 14 residues. This CDR3 reads CASSHDRGEDTQYF. The CDR3 region has the DNA TGTGCCAGCAGTCACGACAGGGGAGAAGATACGCAGTATTTT.

This clone was counted a single time. The gene calls are TRBV15 and TRBJ2-7; TRBD1 matches at 10 bases. Germline V CDR1 and CDR2: LNHNV, YYDKDF (reference sequence). V lost 0 bases to trimming and J lost 6 bases; unmatched junction nucleotides: 5. CDR3 size: 15 residues. The CDR3 loop is CATSRERTGGFEQYF. CDR3 nucleotides: TGTGCCACCAGCAGAGAACGGACAGGGGGTTTCGAGCAGTACTTC. Drawing the rest from reference TRBV15 and TRBJ2-7, the complete variable domain is DAMVIQNPRYQVTQFGKPVTLSCSQTLNHNVMYWYQQKSSQAPKLLFHYYDKDFNNEADTPDNFQSRRPNTSFCFLDIRSPGLGDTAMYLCATSRERTGGFEQYFGPGTRLTVT.